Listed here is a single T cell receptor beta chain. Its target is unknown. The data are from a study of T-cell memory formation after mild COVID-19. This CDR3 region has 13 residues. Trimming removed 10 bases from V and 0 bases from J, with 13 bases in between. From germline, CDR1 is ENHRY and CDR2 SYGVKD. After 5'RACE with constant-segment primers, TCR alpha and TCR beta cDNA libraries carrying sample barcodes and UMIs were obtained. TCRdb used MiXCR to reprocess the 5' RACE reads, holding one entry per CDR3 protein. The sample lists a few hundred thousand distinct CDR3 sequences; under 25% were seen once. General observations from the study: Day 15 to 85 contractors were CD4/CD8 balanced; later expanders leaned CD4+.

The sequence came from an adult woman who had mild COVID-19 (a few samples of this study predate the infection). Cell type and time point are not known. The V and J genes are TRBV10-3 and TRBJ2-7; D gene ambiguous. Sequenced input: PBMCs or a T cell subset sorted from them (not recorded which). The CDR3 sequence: CATQNQSSYEQYF. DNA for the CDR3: TGTGCCACCCAAAACCAGAGCTCCTACGAGCAGTACTTC.